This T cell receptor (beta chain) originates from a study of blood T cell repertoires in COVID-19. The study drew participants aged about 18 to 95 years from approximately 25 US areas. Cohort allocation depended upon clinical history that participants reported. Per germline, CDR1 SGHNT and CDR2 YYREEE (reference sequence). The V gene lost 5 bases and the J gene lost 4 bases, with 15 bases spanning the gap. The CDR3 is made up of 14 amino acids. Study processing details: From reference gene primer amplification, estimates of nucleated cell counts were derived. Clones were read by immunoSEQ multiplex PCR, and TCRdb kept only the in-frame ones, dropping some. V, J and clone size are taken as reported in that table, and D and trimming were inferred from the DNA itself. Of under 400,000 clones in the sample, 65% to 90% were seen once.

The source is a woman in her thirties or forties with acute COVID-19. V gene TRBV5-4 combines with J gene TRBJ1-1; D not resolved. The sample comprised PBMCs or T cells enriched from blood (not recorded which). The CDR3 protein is CASRSMKSGTEAFF. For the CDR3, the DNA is TGTGCCAGCAGATCGATGAAATCGGGCACTGAAGCTTTCTTT.